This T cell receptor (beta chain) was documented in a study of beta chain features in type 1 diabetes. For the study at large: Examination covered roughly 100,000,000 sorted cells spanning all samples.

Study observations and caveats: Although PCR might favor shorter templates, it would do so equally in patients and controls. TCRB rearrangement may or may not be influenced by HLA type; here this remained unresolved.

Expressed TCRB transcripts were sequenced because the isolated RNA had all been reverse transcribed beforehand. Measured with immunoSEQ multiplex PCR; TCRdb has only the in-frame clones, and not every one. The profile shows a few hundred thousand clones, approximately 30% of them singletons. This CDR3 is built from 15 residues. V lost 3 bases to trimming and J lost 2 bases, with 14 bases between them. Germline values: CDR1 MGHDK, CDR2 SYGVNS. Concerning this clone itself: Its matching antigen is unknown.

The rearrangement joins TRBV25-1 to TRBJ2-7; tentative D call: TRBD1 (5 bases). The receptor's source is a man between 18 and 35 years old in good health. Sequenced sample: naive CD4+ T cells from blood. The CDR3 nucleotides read TGTGCCAGCAGTGACGGACAATTAATCACCTACGAGCAGTACTTC. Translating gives CASSDGQLITYEQYF.